This T cell receptor (beta chain) was sequenced during a study of blood T cell repertoires in COVID-19. Study background: Some COVID-19 samples were acute and others convalescent; all came from the United States, Italy and Spain. The analysed material was cDNA or gDNA that came from T cells, B-cell-depleted T cells, or PBMCs.

CDR3 length: 16 amino acids. The V end was cut by 3 bases, the J end by 2 bases, with 13 bases between. Germline V gene sequence: CDR1 MDHEN, CDR2 SYDVKM. Assay: immunoSEQ multiplex PCR; the TCRdb copy retains only in-frame clones and omits some. The table lists about 140,000 clones, 75% to 80% of them singletons. The TCR sequence derives from a woman between 50 and 59 years old with active or convalescent COVID-19. The chain has TRBV28 and TRBJ2-2; possibly TRBD2 for D (5 bases). The specimen was peripheral blood. The CDR3 nucleotides are TGTGCCAGCAGTTTCGCCGGGATGGGTAACACCGGGGAGCTGTTTTTT. It encodes CASSFAGMGNTGELFF.